The clone carrying this TCR beta chain came up a few times. Assay version v3.0 of immunoSEQ was used, and it was run at survey level. TCRdb keeps only in-frame clones here, not all; method: immunoSEQ multiplex PCR. The sample contains about 12,000 clones, over 65% of which appear only once. The sample originates from a study of long-term antiretroviral therapy in people with HIV. Sequenced here: unsorted PBMCs, sampled about 3.3 years before starting antiretroviral therapy. The origin of this receptor is a man aged 35-49 years with HIV.

CDR3 protein: CASSIGTSGGENIQYF. The DNA for the CDR3 is TGTGCCAGCAGCATTGGGACTAGCGGAGGCGAAAACATTCAGTACTTC. The gene calls are TRBV7-3 and TRBJ2-4; TRBD2 matches 11 bases. V shed 5 bases and J 5 bases; nucleotides not matched to a gene: 8. The CDR3 is 16 amino acids. The germline gives CDR1 SGHTA, CDR2 FQGTGA.